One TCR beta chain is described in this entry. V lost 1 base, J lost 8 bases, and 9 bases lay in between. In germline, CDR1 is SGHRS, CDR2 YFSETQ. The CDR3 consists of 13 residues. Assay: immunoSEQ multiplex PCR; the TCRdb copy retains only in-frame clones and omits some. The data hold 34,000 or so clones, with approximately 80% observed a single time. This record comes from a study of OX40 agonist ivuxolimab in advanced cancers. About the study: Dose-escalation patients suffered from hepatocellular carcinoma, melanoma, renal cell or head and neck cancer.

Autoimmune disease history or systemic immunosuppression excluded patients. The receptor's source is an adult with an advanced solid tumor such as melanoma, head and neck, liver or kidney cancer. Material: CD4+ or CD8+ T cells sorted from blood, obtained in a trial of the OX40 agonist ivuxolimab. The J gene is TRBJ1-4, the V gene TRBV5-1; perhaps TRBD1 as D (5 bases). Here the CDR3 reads CASSLRGGEKLFF. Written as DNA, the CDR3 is TGCGCCAGCAGCTTGAGGGGTGGGGAAAAACTGTTTTTT.